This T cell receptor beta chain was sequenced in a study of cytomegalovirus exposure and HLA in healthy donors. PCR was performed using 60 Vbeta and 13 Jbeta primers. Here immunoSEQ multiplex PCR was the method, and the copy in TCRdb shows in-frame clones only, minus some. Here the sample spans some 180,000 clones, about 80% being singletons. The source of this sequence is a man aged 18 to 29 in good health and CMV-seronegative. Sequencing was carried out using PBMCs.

This CDR3 reads CASSQDLVDRGSVYGYTF. The CDR3 nucleotides read TGTGCCAGCAGCCAAGATCTAGTAGATAGGGGAAGTGTATATGGCTACACCTTC. The rearrangement uses TRBV4-2 and TRBJ1-2, with a weak D call TRBD1 (5 bases). Germline loops: CDR1 LGHNA, CDR2 YNFKEQ. The CDR3 totals 18 residues. V dropped 0 bases and J dropped 5 bases, with 22 bases sitting between them.